One and the same sample provided the 15 T cell receptor beta chains below, sequenced in a study of CD8+CD57+ T cells in acquired aplastic anemia. Genomic DNA, the template, was used for profiling of the TCR beta VDJ and CDR3. From the reads, TCRdb called clonotypes with MiXCR, one entry per CDR3 protein. This sample carries some 240,000 distinct CDR3 sequences, 30% to 40% of them seen once, and the ten largest clones take 0.9% to 1.2%. What was sequenced was sorted CD4+, CD8+, or CD8+CD57+ T cells (not recorded which) from PBMCs. These receptors were obtained from a human donor in good health, serving as a control.

This clonotype has only a few counts. The chain uses TRBV19 and TRBJ2-7; 7 nucleotides match TRBD1. Trimming at V came to 3 bases and at J to 7 bases, leaving 6 bases not matched to a gene. The CDR3 is made up of 13 amino acids. CDR1 and CDR2 (germline): LNHDA, SQIVND (reference sequence). The CDR3 DNA reads as TGTGCCAGTAGTATGTTAGGGGGCAAGGAGCAGTACTTC. Amino acids: CASSMLGGKEQYF.

This clonotype was seen a handful of times. The CDR3 region has the DNA TGTGCCAGCAGCTTCAGACAGGGAATCTTCGCTGAAGCTTTCTTT. It translates to CASSFRQGIFAEAFF. The chain uses TRBV5-5 and TRBJ1-1; TRBD1 aligns across 7 bases. V was clipped by 2 bases and J by 6 bases; unmatched bases: 10. The CDR3 is 15 amino acids. Germline-derived CDR1 and CDR2 are SGHKS and YYEKEE (reference sequence).

The J gene is TRBJ2-7, the V gene TRBV9; D might be TRBD1 or TRBD2, each matching 5 bases. Trimming shortened V by 7 bases and J by 0 bases, and 17 bases separated the two germline ends. The CDR3 runs 15 residues. CDR1 and CDR2 (germline): SGDLS, YYNGEE. CDR3 nucleotide sequence: TGTGCCAGCGGGGGTGCACCTCCGTGCTCCTACGAGCAGTACTTC. It translates to CASGGAPPCSYEQYF.

Ten or more counts support this clonotype. This rearrangement joins TRBV7-8 to TRBJ1-3; no definite D call. This CDR3 comprises 13 residues. CDR1 is SGHVS and CDR2 is FQNEAQ in the germline V gene. V gave up 0 bases and J gave up 0 bases, with 0 bases separating them. CDR3 residues: CASSLASGNTIYF. For the CDR3, the DNA is TGTGCCAGCAGCTTAGCCTCTGGAAACACCATATATTTT. Variable domain in full (rest from reference TRBV7-8 and TRBJ1-3): GAGVSQSPRYKVAKRGQDVALRCDPISGHVSLFWYQQALGQGPEFLTYFQNEAQLDKSGLPSDRFFAERPEGSVSTLKIQRTQQEDSAVYLCASSLASGNTIYFGEGSWLTVV.

On this clonotype: This sequence may be a read error, since a much larger clone differs from it by one base. The chain has TRBV7-2 and TRBJ2-5; 11 bases agree with TRBD2. The CDR3 spans 15 residues. Germline values: CDR1 SGHTA, CDR2 FQGNSA. DNA for the CDR3: TGTGCCAGCAGCGCACTAGCGGGGGCGACCGTGACCCAGTCCTTC. Its translation: CASSALAGATVTQSF.

This clonotype occurred many times. J is TRBJ1-1 and V is TRBV20-1; no clear D. V gave up 5 bases and J gave up 0 bases, with 10 bases separating them. CDR3 length: 13 residues. Germline CDR1 reads DFQATT; CDR2 reads SNEGSKA (reference sequence). The chain's CDR3 is CSARIGVNTEAFF. CDR3 nucleotides: TGCAGTGCTCGAATTGGGGTGAACACTGAAGCTTTCTTT.

The chain employs TRBV15 and TRBJ2-4; the D call may be TRBD1 or TRBD2 (6 bases each). V was clipped by 5 bases and J by 9 bases, with 23 bases between them. The CDR3 is 16 residues long. Looked up from germline, CDR1 is LNHNV and CDR2 is YYDKDF (reference sequence). Here the CDR3 reads CATSGTSGAGYGIQYF. In nucleotides, the CDR3 is TGTGCCACCAGCGGTACGTCGGGGGCGGGGTACGGCATTCAGTACTTC. Supplemented by reference TRBV15 and TRBJ2-4, the full variable domain reads DAMVIQNPRYQVTQFGKPVTLSCSQTLNHNVMYWYQQKSSQAPKLLFHYYDKDFNNEADTPDNFQSRRPNTSFCFLDIRSPGLGDTAMYLCATSGTSGAGYGIQYFGAGTRLSVL.

The sample holds many counts of this clonotype. The chain links TRBV2 to TRBJ2-1, with 8 bases lining up with TRBD2. CDR3 length: 14 amino acids. The germline gives CDR1 SNHLY, CDR2 FYNNEI. The V gene end was trimmed by 6 bases and the J gene end by 6 bases; junction bases not matched to a gene: 7. CDR3: CASRAGLAGNEQFF. CDR3 DNA sequence: TGTGCCAGCAGGGCCGGACTAGCCGGCAATGAGCAGTTCTTC.

The CDR3 sequence: CATSRAGPGDSPLHF. The CDR3 nucleotides are TGTGCCACCAGCAGAGCAGGGCCAGGGGATTCACCCCTCCACTTT. The chain combines TRBV15 with TRBJ1-6, with a weak D call TRBD1 (6 bases). The CDR3 loop spans 15 amino acids. V lost 1 base and J lost 8, with 12 bases in between. The germline CDR1 and CDR2 sequences are LNHNV and YYDKDF (reference sequence).

This clonotype was seen more than once but under ten times. The V and J genes are TRBV12-3 or TRBV12-4 and TRBJ1-2, with D uncertain. Between the trimmed V and J ends, which lost 10 bases and 5 bases, there was a span of 14 bases. The CDR3 sequence is 12 residues long. CDR3 in DNA: TGTGCCACCCTCCGGGTCCCTTATGGCTACACCTTC. Encoded protein: CATLRVPYGYTF.

With regard to this clonotype: The conserved closing phenylalanine or tryptophan is absent in this CDR3, likely reflecting a read error. The DNA is left out, because the CDR3 cannot be placed on it with certainty; the CDR3 is given as TCRdb lists it. This chain connects TRBV2 to TRBJ2-7. Germline loops: CDR1 SNHLY, CDR2 FYNNEI. The CDR3 sequence runs 8 residues, both termini included. The CDR3 loop reads CASSKRYT.

In this sample, this clonotype turned up many times. This sequence joins TRBV20-1 and TRBJ2-7; D might be TRBD1 (5 bases). Trimming removed 0 bases from V and 2 bases from J, with 14 bases in between. The CDR3 runs 15 residues. Per the germline V gene, CDR1 is DFQATT and CDR2 is SNEGSKA (reference sequence). CDR3 DNA sequence: TGCAGTGCTAGAGATCGGGCTCAGGGAACCTACGAGCAGTACTTC. This codes for CSARDRAQGTYEQYF.

This clonotype has at least ten counts. V gene TRBV7-2 combines with J gene TRBJ1-5; 10 bases fit TRBD1. The CDR3 totals 16 residues. Germline lookup yields CDR1 SGHTA and CDR2 FQGNSA. V shed 2 bases and J 7 bases; nucleotides not matched to a gene: 8. DNA of the CDR3: TGTGCCAGCAGCTTATCTGGGACAGGGGAAGGACAGCCCCAGCATTTT. This gives the protein CASSLSGTGEGQPQHF.

This clonotype was seen a few times. The V call is TRBV5-1, the J call TRBJ2-1; 7 bases align to TRBD2. V trimming: 4 bases; J trimming: 3 bases; junction bases outside the gene matches: 10. The CDR3 spans 16 residues. Germline CDR1 reads SGHRS; CDR2 reads YFSETQ. CDR3 DNA: TGCGCCAGCAGCGCCCGGACTAGTGATTTCTACAATGAGCAGTTCTTC. Translated, it gives CASSARTSDFYNEQFF. The full variable domain, completed using reference TRBV5-1 and TRBJ2-1, is KAGVTQTPRYLIKTRGQQVTLSCSPISGHRSVSWYQQTPGQGLQFLFEYFSETQRNKGNFPGRFSGRQFSNSRSEMNVSTLELGDSALYLCASSARTSDFYNEQFFGPGTRLTVL.

This clonotype was observed once. One junction end disagrees with the germline gene, perhaps due to a read error. CDR3 region: CATSRGLAGGPSYEQHF. CDR3 in DNA: TGCGCCACCAGCAGGGGACTAGCGGGAGGGCCCTCCTACGAGCAGCACTTC. The gene calls are TRBV15 and TRBJ2-7; 16 bases fit TRBD2. CDR1 is LNHNV, CDR2 YYDKDF, per germline (reference sequence). The CDR3 length is 17 residues.